One sample yielded the 20 T cell receptor beta chains listed below, sequenced in a study of T-cell memory formation after mild COVID-19 (dated by TCRdb to about 2021). Libraries were constructed by 5' RACE. Sequenced on an Illumina NovaSeq 6000. TCRdb's own reprocessing of the public reads used fastp at Q25 and MiXCR and kept productive beta chains. Each entry merges the rows of one CDR3 protein and shows their most common DNA and genes. Across this sample there are around 300,000 distinct CDR3 sequences, with about 13% seen only once. The ten largest make up about 24% of the sample. The specimen sequenced was PBMCs or a T cell subset sorted from them (not recorded which). These receptors came from a man younger than 35 who had mild COVID-19 (a few samples of this study predate the infection). The sample titles of this study are shuffled in the database, so cell type and time point are left out; the donor was told from shared clones.

This clonotype was seen at least ten times. The rearrangement joins TRBV7-9 to TRBJ1-6, with no clear D. CDR3 length equals 17 residues. V was trimmed by 4 bases and J by 0 bases, leaving 13 bases between them. CDR1 and CDR2 from the germline V gene are SEHNR and FQNEAQ (reference sequence). CDR3 amino acids: CASSSSYRGSYNSPLHF. The CDR3 DNA follows: TGTGCCAGCAGCTCCTCTTACAGAGGCTCCTATAATTCACCCCTCCACTTT. Drawing the rest from reference TRBV7-9 and TRBJ1-6, the complete variable domain is DTGVSQNPRHKITKRGQNVTFRCDPISEHNRLYWYRQTLGQGPEFLTYFQNEAQLEKSRLLSDRFSAERPKGSFSTLEIQRTEQGDSAMYLCASSSSYRGSYNSPLHFGNGTRLTVT.

This clonotype has a handful of counts. V usage is TRBV24-1 and J usage is TRBJ2-2; D perhaps matches TRBD1 (5 bases). V gave up 9 bases and J gave up 1 base, with 8 bases separating them. The CDR3 consists of 13 residues. The germline CDR1 and CDR2 sequences are KGHDR and SFDVKD. The CDR3 DNA is TGTGCCACCGAAGGGGAGAACACCGGGGAGCTGTTTTTT. It is translated as CATEGENTGELFF.

This clonotype was observed a few times. The chain combines TRBV6-2 or TRBV6-3 with TRBJ2-7; no reliable D call. Trimming took off 5 bases at V and 2 bases at J, with 7 bases between the two ends. The CDR3 is 12 residues long. The V gene's germline CDR1 is MNHEY and CDR2 SVGEGT. For the CDR3, the DNA is TGTGCCAGCAGTGTCGATGCCTACGAGCAGTACGTC. Translated: CASSVDAYEQYV.

This clonotype has more than one count but fewer than ten. The genes are TRBV4-1 and TRBJ1-2; 9 bases align to TRBD1. The germline V gene has CDR1 MGHRA and CDR2 YSYEKL. The CDR3 is 15 residues long. V lost 4 bases and J lost 9; bases outside the gene matches: 12. As DNA, the CDR3 is TGCGCCAGCAGCCGAGGGGGACAGGGAGAGTTACGCTACACCTTC. Translated: CASSRGGQGELRYTF.

The chain employs TRBV9 and TRBJ1-4, with a possible D match to TRBD1 (5 bases). Looked up from germline, CDR1 is SGDLS and CDR2 is YYNGEE. The CDR3 has 15 amino acids. Trimming cost V 0 bases and J 5 bases, with 11 bases left between them. The CDR3 DNA sequence: TGTGCCAGCAGCGTAGTCCCGGCAGGGAATGAAAAACTGTTTTTT. Translating gives CASSVVPAGNEKLFF.

The chain links TRBV6-5 to TRBJ1-2; the D is unclear. The germline V and J ends were trimmed by 5 bases and 3 bases, with 7 bases remaining between them. Germline V gives CDR1 MNHEY, CDR2 SVGAGI. This CDR3 comprises 12 residues. Here the CDR3 reads CASSQTDYGYTF. The CDR3 region has the DNA TGTGCCAGCAGTCAAACTGACTATGGCTACACCTTC.

The chain carries TRBV6-5 and TRBJ2-1; 7 bases map to TRBD1. Germline CDR1 is MNHEY and CDR2 is SVGAGI. The V gene end was trimmed by 8 bases and the J gene end by 1 base; junction bases not matched to a gene: 17. This CDR3 is 18 amino acids long. CDR3 in amino acids: CASARQGVLGWSYNEQFF. The CDR3 DNA reads as TGTGCCAGCGCGCGACAGGGCGTTCTCGGTTGGTCCTACAATGAGCAGTTCTTC.

This rearrangement joins TRBV28 to TRBJ1-1; no definite D call. This CDR3 is built from 14 residues. V lost 4 bases, J lost 5 bases, and 14 bases lay in between. Germline assignment: CDR1 MDHEN and CDR2 SYDVKM. In DNA, the CDR3 is TGTGCCAGCAGTTCCCGCCGACCGGAGACTGAAGCTTTCTTT. Translating it yields CASSSRRPETEAFF. Using reference TRBV28 and TRBJ1-1 for the parts outside the CDR3, the full variable domain is DVKVTQSSRYLVKRTGEKVFLECVQDMDHENMFWYRQDPGLGLRLIYFSYDVKMKEKGDIPEGYSVSREKKERFSLILESASTNQTSMYLCASSSRRPETEAFFGQGTRLTVV.

There are a few counts of this clonotype. The V gene is TRBV20-1, the J gene TRBJ1-2; 8 nucleotides line up with TRBD1. CDR1 DFQATT and CDR2 SNEGSKA come from the germline V gene (reference sequence). The junction had 10 bases not matched to a gene; V was cut back by 3 bases and J by 7 bases. This CDR3 spans 14 amino acids. In DNA form, the CDR3 reads TGCAGTGCTAGGGAACAGGGGGGGTCCCCTGGCTACACCTTC. Its translation is CSAREQGGSPGYTF.

This clonotype showed up just a few times. This chain joins TRBV11-2 and TRBJ2-7; D not resolved. This CDR3 comprises 15 residues. Germline V lookup: CDR1 SGHAT, CDR2 FQNNGV. The V end lost 5 bases, the J end lost 3 bases, and 17 bases lay between the germline ends. The CDR3 is CASSPAIHEIYEQYV. The CDR3 coding sequence is TGTGCCAGCAGCCCTGCAATTCACGAGATCTACGAGCAGTACGTC.

The chain recombines TRBV12-3 or TRBV12-4 with TRBJ1-4; 8 positions agree with TRBD1. V shed 5 bases, J shed 5 bases, and the junction held 7 bases outside the gene matches. The CDR3 contains 15 residues. The CDR3 is CASSPRQGLNEKLFF. The CDR3 DNA is TGTGCCAGCAGTCCGAGACAGGGGTTAAATGAAAAACTGTTTTTT.

There are a few counts of this clonotype. The chain has TRBV4-1 and TRBJ1-1, with a tentative D call TRBD1 (6 bases). CDR1 MGHRA and CDR2 YSYEKL come from the germline V gene. The CDR3 is 14 residues long. V gave up 4 bases and J gave up 3 bases, with 12 bases separating them. CDR3 residues: CASSPQGRDTEAFF. CDR3 nucleotides: TGCGCCAGCAGCCCACAGGGACGGGACACTGAAGCTTTCTTT.

This clonotype has just a few counts. The chain recombines TRBV20-1 with TRBJ1-2; TRBD1 matches at 7 bases. In germline, CDR1 is DFQATT, CDR2 SNEGSKA (reference sequence). The CDR3 is made up of 12 amino acids. J lost 4 bases, V lost 7 bases, and 6 bases had no gene match. The DNA of the CDR3 is TGCAGTGTACAGGGGACCCTCTATGGCTACACCTTC. This encodes CSVQGTLYGYTF.

In its sample, this clonotype was seen a few times. The rearrangement uses TRBV28 and TRBJ2-5; 9 bases agree with TRBD2. CDR3 size: 15 residues. V lost 5 bases to trimming and J lost 5 bases; unmatched junction nucleotides: 9. CDR1 is MDHEN and CDR2 is SYDVKM in the germline V gene. CDR3 DNA sequence: TGTGCCAGCAGTCCTAGCGGGGCCGGTTGGGAGACCCAGTACTTC. It yields the protein CASSPSGAGWETQYF.

This clonotype was detected only a few times. The chain has TRBV28 and TRBJ2-3, with unresolved D. The CDR3 spans 13 residues. Germline V gives CDR1 MDHEN, CDR2 SYDVKM. Between the trimmed V and J ends, which lost 5 bases and 1 base, there was a span of 7 bases. Here the CDR3 reads CASSPPRTDTQYF. CDR3 DNA sequence: TGTGCCAGCAGTCCCCCCCGCACAGATACGCAGTATTTT.

The V call is TRBV9, the J call TRBJ2-4; the match to TRBD2 covers 13 bases. The CDR3 is 14 amino acids. Trimming at V came to 3 bases and at J to 7 bases, leaving 1 base not matched to a gene. CDR1 and CDR2 (germline): SGDLS, YYNGEE. CDR3 DNA: TGTGCCAGCAGCGAGGGACTAGCGGGGAACATTCAGTACTTC. Protein product: CASSEGLAGNIQYF.

This clonotype appeared many times. Germline and junction disagree at one end, which may indicate a read error. The gene calls are TRBV2 and TRBJ2-5; D remains unclear. The CDR3 sequence is 9 residues long. Germline V gene data show CDR1 as SNHLY and CDR2 as FYNNEI. The CDR3: CASGSVRHF. DNA of the CDR3: TGTGCCAGCGGGTCCGTGCGGCACTTC.

There are many counts of this clonotype. The V gene is TRBV12-3 or TRBV12-4, the J gene TRBJ1-1, with a possible D match to TRBD1 (6 bases). CDR3 length: 15 amino acids. Trimming shortened V by 7 bases and J by 1 base, and 16 bases separated the two germline ends. The chain's CDR3 is CASTLPGHWNTEAFF. DNA of the CDR3: TGTGCCAGCACCCTCCCGGGACACTGGAACACTGAAGCTTTCTTT.

This clonotype was recorded many times. V and J are TRBV24-1 and TRBJ1-1; D gene uncertain. There are 13 residues in the CDR3. V was shortened by 4 bases and J by 2 bases, with 7 bases between the two germline ends. Germline V lookup: CDR1 KGHDR, CDR2 SFDVKD. The DNA for the CDR3 is TGTGCCACCAGTGACATCGAAAACACTGAAGCTTTCTTT. Protein product: CATSDIENTEAFF.

Here the CDR3 reads CASSPWDIQEETQYF. The CDR3 region has the DNA TGTGCCAGCTCACCCTGGGACATTCAAGAGGAGACCCAGTACTTC. The chain links TRBV18 to TRBJ2-5; perhaps TRBD1 as D (6 bases). V was pared by 3 bases and J by 5 bases, with 16 bases between. The CDR3 consists of 15 residues. Germline-derived CDR1 and CDR2 are KGHSH and LQKENI.